The 18 T cell receptor beta chains below were found in one sample sequenced in a study of cytomegalovirus exposure and HLA in healthy donors. It was with 60 Vbeta and 13 Jbeta primers that the PCR ran. Profiled with immunoSEQ multiplex PCR; TCRdb holds only in-frame clones, not every one. The sample includes 50,000 to 70,000 clones, about 77% of them seen just once. The sequencing input was PBMCs. These receptors were taken from a man aged 30-40 years in good health and CMV-seropositive.

The chain uses TRBV6-5 and TRBJ2-2; TRBD1 might be the D (6 bases). V shed 6 bases and J shed 7 bases, with 12 bases lying between them. The CDR3 has 13 residues. CDR1 and CDR2 (germline): MNHEY, SVGAGI. CDR3 amino acids: CASRTGHVGELFF. Written as DNA, the CDR3 is TGTGCCAGCAGGACGGGACATGTCGGGGAGCTGTTTTTT.

The chain employs TRBV7-9 and TRBJ1-4; D is ambiguous. Per germline, CDR1 SEHNR and CDR2 FQNEAQ (reference sequence). This CDR3 comprises 17 residues. Trimming removed 5 bases from V and 5 bases from J, with 21 bases in between. The DNA for the CDR3 is TGTGCCAGCAGCCCAATCGTGACGCTCGGACTAAATGAAAAACTGTTTTTT. It codes for CASSPIVTLGLNEKLFF.

The chain recombines TRBV29-1 with TRBJ1-3; 10 nucleotides align to TRBD1. Germline loops: CDR1 SQVTM, CDR2 ANQGSEA. The CDR3 length is 14 residues. Unmatched junction bases numbered 3, after V lost 5 bases and J lost 2 bases. In DNA, the CDR3 is TGCAGCGTTCCCGGGACAGGGGCTGGAAACACCATATATTTT. It translates to CSVPGTGAGNTIYF.

The chain has TRBV5-6 and TRBJ1-3; unclear D gene. CDR3 length equals 14 residues. The germline CDR1 and CDR2 sequences are SGHDT and YYEEEE. Trimming left V 3 bases short and J 0 bases short, with 7 bases between. For the CDR3, the DNA is TGTGCCAGCAGCTCTACTTTCTCTGGAAACACCATATATTTT. Encoded protein: CASSSTFSGNTIYF.

The V call is TRBV11-2, the J call TRBJ2-2; no reliable D call. Trimming stripped 4 bases from V and 5 bases from J, with 8 bases between. From germline, CDR1 is SGHAT and CDR2 FQNNGV. The CDR3 consists of 13 residues. The CDR3: CASSSPVTGELFF. The CDR3, as DNA: TGTGCCAGCAGCTCCCCTGTTACCGGGGAGCTGTTTTTT. The full variable domain, its missing parts supplied by reference TRBV11-2 and TRBJ2-2, is EAGVAQSPRYKIIEKRQSVAFWCNPISGHATLYWYQQILGQGPKLLIQFQNNGVVDDSQLPKDRFSAERLKGVDSTLKIQPAKLEDSAVYLCASSSPVTGELFFGEGSRLTVL.

V usage is TRBV5-8 and J usage is TRBJ2-5, with TRBD2 identical over 9 bases. This CDR3 spans 16 amino acids. Germline V gene lookup returns CDR1 SGHTS and CDR2 YDEGEE. Losses at the gene ends were 1 base for V and 5 bases for J; bases not matched to a gene: 9. CDR3 in amino acids: CASSLSGGGAKETQYF. The CDR3 coding sequence is TGTGCCAGCAGCTTGTCAGGCGGGGGGGCTAAGGAGACCCAGTACTTC.

The J gene is TRBJ2-5, the V gene TRBV10-1; TRBD1 agrees at 7 bases. The trim removed 6 bases at V and 7 bases at J, leaving 11 bases unmatched. Per germline, CDR1 WNHNN and CDR2 SYGVQD (reference sequence). This CDR3 comprises 14 residues. The CDR3 region is CASRNRGELATQYF. The CDR3 region has the DNA TGCGCCAGCAGAAACAGGGGCGAGTTGGCGACCCAGTACTTC.

The genes are TRBV7-2 and TRBJ1-1; D ambiguous. The V end lost 3 bases, the J end lost 2 bases, and 16 bases lay between the germline ends. Germline-derived CDR1 and CDR2 are SGHTA and FQGNSA. The CDR3 runs 16 residues. The chain's CDR3 is CASSFAGGGSNTEAFF. As DNA, the CDR3 is TGTGCCAGCAGCTTCGCAGGCGGAGGTTCCAACACTGAAGCTTTCTTT.

J is TRBJ2-3 and V is TRBV4-3, with 9 positions matching TRBD2. The CDR3 runs 16 residues. Germline trimming cut 4 bases from V and 0 bases from J; bases unmatched to any gene: 5. Germline V CDR1 and CDR2: LGHNA, YSLEER. CDR3 sequence reads: CASSRVAGASTDTQYF. CDR3 nucleotides: TGCGCCAGCAGCCGGGTAGCGGGGGCTAGCACAGATACGCAGTATTTT.

The chain links TRBV29-1 to TRBJ1-4; 7 bases fit TRBD1. This CDR3 spans 15 amino acids. V dropped 4 bases and J dropped 3; count of bases not matched to a gene: 8. Germline CDR1 is SQVTM and CDR2 is ANQGSEA. The CDR3 DNA reads as TGCAGCGTTGTAGAAAAGGGACAGTCTAATGAAAAACTGTTTTTT. It specifies CSVVEKGQSNEKLFF.

This chain joins TRBV6-1 and TRBJ1-2; D may be TRBD1 (5 bases). The CDR3 contains 13 residues. The V and J ends lost 2 bases and 6 bases respectively, with 10 bases between them. Germline-derived CDR1 and CDR2 are MNHNS and SASEGT. The CDR3 reads CASSEWGEDGYTF. The CDR3 DNA follows: TGTGCCAGCAGTGAATGGGGGGAAGATGGCTACACCTTC.

This clone showed up just a few times. The V gene is TRBV19, the J gene TRBJ2-7; perhaps TRBD2 as D (5 bases). Germline V gene lookup returns CDR1 LNHDA and CDR2 SQIVND (reference sequence). V lost 5 bases and J lost 0, with 14 bases in between. The CDR3 runs 15 residues. CDR3 nucleotides: TGTGCCAGTAGTCCTCGCAGGACTCTCTCCTACGAGCAGTACTTC. Protein product: CASSPRRTLSYEQYF.

The table lists this clone with a count of one. The chain uses TRBV30 and TRBJ1-2; D not resolved. The CDR3 spans 13 residues. Trimming pared 1 base from V and 4 bases from J, leaving 10 bases between. From germline, CDR1 is GTSNPN and CDR2 SVGIG (reference sequence). CDR3 nucleotides: TGTGCCTGGAGTGAGACAAGAATCTATGGCTACACCTTC. Its translation: CAWSETRIYGYTF.

The genes are TRBV6-1 and TRBJ1-3, with no clear D. CDR3 size: 14 residues. V lost 4 bases and J 0 bases, leaving 7 bases between the germline ends. Germline lookup yields CDR1 MNHNS and CDR2 SASEGT. CDR3 DNA: TGTGCCAGCAGTGTACGGGGCTCTGGAAACACCATATATTTT. It yields the protein CASSVRGSGNTIYF.

This clone came up once. The rearrangement uses TRBV6-5 and TRBJ1-2; D is perhaps TRBD1 (6 bases). Trimming removed 6 bases at V and 2 bases at J, with 16 bases between. The CDR3 is 15 residues long. CDR1 is MNHEY, CDR2 SVGAGI, per germline. Here the CDR3 DNA reads TGTGCCAGCAGCGAGACAGGTTCCGCCAACTATGGCTACACCTTC. It codes for CASSETGSANYGYTF.

The chain has TRBV7-9 and TRBJ2-3; maybe TRBD2 (5 bases). Germline loops: CDR1 SEHNR, CDR2 FQNEAQ (reference sequence). V was shortened by 5 bases and J by 11 bases, with 14 bases between the two germline ends. This CDR3 spans 12 amino acids. The DNA of the CDR3 is TGTGCCAGCAGCCTCGGCGGGCCGGGGCAGTATTTT. This encodes CASSLGGPGQYF.

This sequence joins TRBV6-1 and TRBJ2-5; the D is unclear. The J call may be faulty, since TRBJ2-7 better matches the DNA end. CDR1 is MNHNS and CDR2 is SASEGT in the germline V gene. The CDR3 sequence is 13 residues long. CDR3: CASSPWSNYEQYF. CDR3 coding DNA: TGTGCCAGCAGTCCTTGGTCGAACTACGAGCAGTACTTC.

The V and J genes are TRBV4-1 and TRBJ2-2; 11 nucleotides line up with TRBD1. The CDR3 runs to 16 residues. From germline, CDR1 is MGHRA and CDR2 YSYEKL. The V gene end was trimmed by 1 base and the J gene end by 7 bases; junction bases not matched to a gene: 5. Here the CDR3 DNA reads TGCGCCAGCAGCCAAGCTGGACAGGGGGCGATCGGGGAGCTGTTTTTT. It translates to CASSQAGQGAIGELFF.